This T cell receptor (beta chain) was obtained from a study of early T cells in non-severe SARS-CoV-2 infection. This clonotype was detected ten times or more. TCRdb reprocessed the 5' RACE reads with MiXCR, giving one entry per CDR3 protein. The profile shows 70,000 or so distinct CDR3 sequences, 4% to 6% of them singletons. The material was whole blood, obtained at baseline. The source is an adult who was a healthcare worker with PCR-confirmed SARS-CoV-2 infection or an uninfected control (not recorded which). The donor label of this sample is uncertain.

In nucleotides, the CDR3 is TGTGCCAGCAGTTTAGCGCTCAGTGGGGGCAGCTCCTACAATGAGCAGTTCTTC. It translates to CASSLALSGGSSYNEQFF. The chain joins TRBV12-3 or TRBV12-4 to TRBJ2-1; tentative D call: TRBD1 (6 bases). Trimming shortened V by 0 bases and J by 0 bases, and 15 bases separated the two germline ends. This CDR3 is 18 amino acids long.